This TCR beta chain stems from a study of blood T cell repertoires in COVID-19. Study as a whole: Sample material is recorded as cDNA or gDNA derived from T cells, B-cell-depleted T cells, or PBMCs.

The method was immunoSEQ multiplex PCR; TCRdb's version includes in-frame clones alone and lacks a portion of them. The profile shows roughly 160,000 clones, roughly 80% of them singletons. Trimming took 4 bases from V and 7 from J, leaving 13 bases between them. This CDR3 has 13 residues. CDR1 and CDR2 (germline): SGHTA, FQGNSA. Sequenced input: peripheral blood. The chain carries TRBV7-2 and TRBJ2-5; no clear D. This clonotype was obtained from an elderly woman with acute or convalescent COVID-19. CDR3 region: CASSSSYVGTQYF. CDR3 nucleotides: TGTGCCAGCAGCTCCTCATATGTCGGGACCCAGTACTTC.